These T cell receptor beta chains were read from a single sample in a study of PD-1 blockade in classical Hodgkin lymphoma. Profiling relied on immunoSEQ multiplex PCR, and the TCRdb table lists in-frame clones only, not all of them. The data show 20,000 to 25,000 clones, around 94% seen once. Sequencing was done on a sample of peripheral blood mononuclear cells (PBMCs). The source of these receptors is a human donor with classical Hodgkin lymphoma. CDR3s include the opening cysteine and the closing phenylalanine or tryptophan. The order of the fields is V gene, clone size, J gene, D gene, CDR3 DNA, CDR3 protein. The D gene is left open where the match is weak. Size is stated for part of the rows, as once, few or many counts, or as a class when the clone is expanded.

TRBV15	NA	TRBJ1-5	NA	TGTGCCACCAGCAGAGTTTCCGGGGGTCAGCCCCAGCATTTT	CATSRVSGGQPQHF
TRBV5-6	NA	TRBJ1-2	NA	TGTGCCAGCACCAGGGCGGCCTCTAACTATGGCTACACCTTC	CASTRAASNYGYTF
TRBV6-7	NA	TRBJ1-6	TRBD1	TGTGCCAGCAGTTACTGGACAGGGGGAAATTCACCCCTCCACTTT	CASSYWTGGNSPLHF
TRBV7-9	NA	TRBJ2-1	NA	TGTGCCAGCAGCTTGGGCCAGGCTATCAATGAGCAGTTCTTC	CASSLGQAINEQFF
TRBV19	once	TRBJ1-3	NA	TGTGCCAGTAGCTCCGACGGAATCTCTGGAAACACCATATATTTT	CASSSDGISGNTIYF
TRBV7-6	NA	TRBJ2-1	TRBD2	TGTGCCAGCAGCACCCTAGCGGGGGGCTACAATGAGCAGTTCTTC	CASSTLAGGYNEQFF
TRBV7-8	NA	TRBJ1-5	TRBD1	TGTGCCAGCAGCCCCCGAATTGGCGGGACAGGGAATCAGCCCCAGCATTTT	CASSPRIGGTGNQPQHF
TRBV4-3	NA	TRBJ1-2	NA	TGCGCCAGCAGCCAAATCAGGGAACTCTATGGCTACACCTTC	CASSQIRELYGYTF
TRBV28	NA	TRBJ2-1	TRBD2	TGTGCCAGCAGTTTTGGGGGGGAAAGGGGTTCAACCTACAATGAGCAGTTCTTC	CASSFGGERGSTYNEQFF
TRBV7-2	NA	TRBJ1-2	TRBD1	TGTGCCAGCAGCCCCCGGACAGGGGGGGATTATGGCTACACCTTC	CASSPRTGGDYGYTF
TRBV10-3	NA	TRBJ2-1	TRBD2	TGTGCCATCAGTGAGGGGGACTATCCCCCCTACAATGAGCAGTTCTTC	CAISEGDYPPYNEQFF
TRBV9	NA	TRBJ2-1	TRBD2	TGTGCCAGCAGCCCCCGAGATAGCGGGGGGAGCTCCTACAATGAGCAGTTCTTC	CASSPRDSGGSSYNEQFF
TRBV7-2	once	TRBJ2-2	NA	TGTGCCAGCAGCCTCACGGTTAGTCCCGGGGAGCTGTTTTTT	CASSLTVSPGELFF
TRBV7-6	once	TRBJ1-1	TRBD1	TGTGCCAGCAGCTTAGACAGGGGGACTGAAGCTTTCTTT	CASSLDRGTEAFF
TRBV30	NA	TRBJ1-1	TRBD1	TGTGCCTGGAGTGCGGAAAGGAGACAGGGCGAAGCTTTCTTT	CAWSAERRQGEAFF
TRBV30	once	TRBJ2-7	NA	TGTGCCTGGAGCGGAGCTGACTCCTACGAGCAGTACTTC	CAWSGADSYEQYF
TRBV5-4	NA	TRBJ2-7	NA	TGTGCCAGCAGCGGAGAACCGGGACTTAGCTCCTACGAGCAGTACTTC	CASSGEPGLSSYEQYF
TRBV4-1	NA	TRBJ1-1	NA	TGCGCCAGCAGCCAAGACAGTGCAAACACTGAAGCTTTCTTT	CASSQDSANTEAFF
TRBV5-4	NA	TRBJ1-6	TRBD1	TGTGCCAGCAGCTTGCAGTTGGGACAGGTCGGAAATTCACCCCTCCACTTT	CASSLQLGQVGNSPLHF
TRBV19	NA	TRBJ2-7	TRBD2	TGTGCCAGTAGTATACTAGCGGGGGAGTCCTACGAGCAGTACTTC	CASSILAGESYEQYF
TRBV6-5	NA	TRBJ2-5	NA	TGTGCCAGCAGTTACACGACTATTCCAGAGACCCAGTACTTC	CASSYTTIPETQYF
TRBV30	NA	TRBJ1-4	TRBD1	TGTGCCTGGAGTTCGACAGGGCAAGAAAAACTGTTTTTT	CAWSSTGQEKLFF
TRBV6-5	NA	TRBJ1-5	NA	TGTGCCAGCAGTATCAGCCCAAGACAGCCCCAGCATTTT	CASSISPRQPQHF
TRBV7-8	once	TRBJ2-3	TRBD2	TGTGCCAGCAGCCCTGAAAGGGGACTAGCGGGGACAGATACGCAGTATTTT	CASSPERGLAGTDTQYF